This entry describes one T cell receptor beta chain. Its antigen is unidentified. This sample stems from a study of blood T cells in healthy people across ages. Study findings and constraints: Roughly linear declines in TCR beta diversity per million T cells occurred with age. What prevented conclusive comparison of naive and antigen-experienced cells was that PBMCs were unsorted. Relative to aged donors, long-lived donors carried more naive CD4+ cells and displayed higher diversity.

Together with a sample-barcoded 5' primer, a J-beta primer mix was included in a second PCR lasting about 7 to 11 cycles. Each CDR3 protein is one row after TCRdb ran MiXCR on the 5' RACE reads. The data contain 1.5 million to 1.8 million distinct CDR3 sequences, roughly two fifths of them seen just once; the ten biggest clones take up more than 4%. CDR3 length equals 13 residues. CDR1 DFQATT and CDR2 SNEGSKA come from the germline V gene (reference sequence). Trimming removed 3 bases at V and 6 bases at J, with 9 bases between. Each donor had ten milliliters of peripheral blood drawn. The TCR sequence derives from a woman between 18 and 29 years old in good health. The sample consisted of blood. V and J are TRBV20-1 and TRBJ1-6, with D unclear. The CDR3 is CSASWRANSPLHF. The CDR3 region has the DNA TGCAGTGCTAGCTGGAGGGCTAATTCACCCCTCCACTTT.